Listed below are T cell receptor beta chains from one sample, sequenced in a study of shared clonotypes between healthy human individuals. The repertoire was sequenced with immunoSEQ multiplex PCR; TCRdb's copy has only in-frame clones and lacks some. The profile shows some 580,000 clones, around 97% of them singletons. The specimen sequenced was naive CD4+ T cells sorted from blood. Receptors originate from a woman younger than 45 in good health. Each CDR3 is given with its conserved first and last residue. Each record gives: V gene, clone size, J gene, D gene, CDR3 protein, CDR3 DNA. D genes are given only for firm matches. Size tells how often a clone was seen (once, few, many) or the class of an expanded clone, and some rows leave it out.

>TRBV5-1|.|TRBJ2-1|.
CASSLASTGYPDDEQFF
TGCGCCAGCAGCTTGGCAAGTACGGGATATCCGGACGATGAGCAGTTCTTC
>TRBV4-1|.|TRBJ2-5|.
CASSQVGTGPKETQYF
TGCGCCAGCAGCCAAGTCGGGACTGGACCTAAAGAGACCCAGTACTTC
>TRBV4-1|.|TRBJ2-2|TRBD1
CASSQATGGLTGELFF
TGCGCCAGCAGCCAAGCCACAGGGGGCCTCACCGGGGAGCTGTTTTTT
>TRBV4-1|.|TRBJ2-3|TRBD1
CASSQEGDRFHTDTQYF
TGCGCCAGCAGCCAAGAGGGGGACAGGTTTCACACAGATACGCAGTATTTT
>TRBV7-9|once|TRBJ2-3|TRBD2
CASSFKAGGSDTQYF
TGTGCCAGCAGTTTCAAAGCGGGAGGATCAGATACGCAGTATTTT
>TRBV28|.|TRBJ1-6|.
CASSLWSENNSPLHF
TGTGCCAGCAGTTTATGGTCAGAAAATAATTCACCCCTCCACTTT
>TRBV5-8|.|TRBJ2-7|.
CASSFDSPLGQYF
TGTGCCAGCAGCTTTGACAGTCCATTGGGGCAGTACTTC
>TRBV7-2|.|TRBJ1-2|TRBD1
CASSSRGHPQGASDGYTF
TGTGCCAGCAGCTCTAGGGGTCACCCGCAGGGGGCGTCAGATGGCTACACCTTC
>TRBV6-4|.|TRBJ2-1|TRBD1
CASSDLGGTGIEQFF
TGTGCCAGCAGTGACCTCGGGGGGACAGGGATTGAGCAGTTCTTC
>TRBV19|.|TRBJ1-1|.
CASREGLITEAFF
TGTGCCAGCCGCGAGGGCCTGATCACTGAAGCTTTCTTT
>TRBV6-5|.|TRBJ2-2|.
CASSRIRTGAGELFF
TGTGCCAGCAGCCGGATCCGAACAGGTGCCGGGGAGCTGTTTTTT